This T cell receptor beta chain was identified during a study of T cell responses to AZD1222 COVID-19 vaccine. Study outcomes and limitations: With dominance at 160-218 and 743-854, vaccine-associated CD4 TCRs spanned spike. AZD1222 recipients seropositive at baseline numbered only 5 or 6. Per reports, nearly half of all spike-specific TCRs target regions that are unmutated in variants. Among the donors, most were white British and more were female, and clonal diversity was possibly underestimated.

This table comes from immunoSEQ multiplex PCR, and its TCRdb copy is limited to in-frame clones, with some not included. Of some 84,000 clones in the sample, approximately 88% are singletons; the top ten hold roughly 15%. The CDR3 is 15 amino acids. Germline V gene lookup returns CDR1 MRHNA and CDR2 SNTAGT. Unmatched junction bases numbered 0, after V lost 2 bases and J lost 1 base. Points on this clone: Its antigen is unknown.

This chain uses TRBV6-4 with TRBJ2-3; 10 nucleotides align to TRBD2. This receptor was taken from an adult in good health. The specimen was peripheral blood, collected on day 0 of AZD1222 vaccination. The CDR3 DNA reads TGTGCCAGCAGTGACGGGACTAGCGGCACAGATACGCAGTATTTT. Translating gives CASSDGTSGTDTQYF.